One sample yielded the 9 T cell receptor beta chains listed below, sequenced in a study of Graves' ophthalmopathy and Graves' hyperthyroidism. CDR3 regions of TCR beta were amplified from RNA transcripts. HTBI primers primed a first-round RT-PCR, and a second-round multiplex PCR followed. TCRdb reprocessed the multiplex PCR reads with MiXCR, giving one entry per CDR3 protein. The table records about 600,000 distinct CDR3 sequences, just under 40% of them present only once. Specimen: peripheral blood or thyroid tissue (not recorded which). The receptors were gathered from an adult man with Graves' hyperthyroidism.

This clonotype was observed many times. V usage is TRBV6-5 and J usage is TRBJ2-5, with 7 bases fitting TRBD2. Germline-derived CDR1 and CDR2 are MNHEY and SVGAGI. CDR3 length equals 14 residues. After removal of 6 bases from V and 5 bases from J, the junction contained 9 bases not matched to a gene. The CDR3 coding sequence is TGTGCCAGCAGACCCGGGGGAGGGCCGGAGACCCAGTACTTC. The encoded protein is CASRPGGGPETQYF.

The chain has TRBV19 and TRBJ1-3, with 7 positions matching TRBD1. The germline gives CDR1 LNHDA, CDR2 SQIVND (reference sequence). The CDR3 extends over 17 amino acids. V gave up 0 bases and J gave up 0 bases; unmatched junction bases: 5. The CDR3 bases are TGTGCCAGTAGTATAGATGGGGGACAGATCTCTGGAAACACCATATATTTT. As protein: CASSIDGGQISGNTIYF.

This clonotype was recorded at least ten times. The chain's CDR3 is CASSVDGSPYEQYF. CDR3 nucleotide sequence: TGTGCCAGCAGCGTAGACGGGAGTCCCTACGAGCAGTACTTC. This sequence joins TRBV9 and TRBJ2-7; D may be TRBD2 (6 bases). The germline gives CDR1 SGDLS, CDR2 YYNGEE. Trimming stripped 0 bases from V and 2 bases from J, with 9 bases between. The CDR3 totals 14 residues. The full variable domain, in which reference TRBV9 and TRBJ2-7 provide the parts outside the CDR3, is DSGVTQTPKHLITATGQRVTLRCSPRSGDLSVYWYQQSLDQGLQFLIQYYNGEERAKGNILERFSAQQFPDLHSELNLSSLELGDSALYFCASSVDGSPYEQYFGPGTRLTVT.

This clonotype has ten or more counts. This rearrangement joins TRBV7-7 to TRBJ2-5, with TRBD1 matching 8 bases. The germline gives CDR1 SSHAT, CDR2 FNYEAQ (reference sequence). This CDR3 region has 13 residues. The CDR3 is CASGLQGVQTQYF. DNA for the CDR3: TGTGCTAGCGGACTACAGGGGGTGCAGACCCAGTACTTC.

This clonotype was seen ten or more times. The J gene is TRBJ2-2, the V gene TRBV2; possibly TRBD1 for D (5 bases). The CDR3 runs 16 residues. Trimming removed 4 bases from V and 1 base from J, with 13 bases in between. CDR1 is SNHLY and CDR2 is FYNNEI in the germline V gene. The CDR3 reads CASSGSRTLNTGELFF. CDR3 sequence (DNA): TGTGCCAGCAGTGGATCAAGGACATTGAACACCGGGGAGCTGTTTTTT.

Ten or more counts support this clonotype. The rearrangement joins TRBV10-3 to TRBJ1-6; tentative D call: TRBD1 (6 bases). Germline V gene lookup returns CDR1 ENHRY and CDR2 SYGVKD. The V gene lost 0 bases and the J gene lost 9 bases, with 12 bases spanning the gap. There are 15 residues in the CDR3. CDR3 nucleotides: TGTGCCATCAGTGAGTCGTCCGGGGGCGGTTCACCCCTCCACTTT. This translates into CAISESSGGGSPLHF.

This clonotype was detected many times. The CDR3 is CSVGGSLTGELFF. The CDR3 coding sequence is TGCAGCGTTGGAGGGAGCTTGACCGGGGAGCTGTTTTTT. The chain uses TRBV29-1 and TRBJ2-2, with D perhaps matching TRBD2 (5 bases). Germline CDR1 reads SQVTM; CDR2 reads ANQGSEA. Trimming took off 4 bases at V and 5 bases at J, with 11 bases between the two ends. This CDR3 spans 13 amino acids.

The chain joins TRBV7-2 to TRBJ1-4, with 7 bases fitting TRBD1. The CDR3 runs 18 residues. V lost 5 bases to trimming and J lost 0 bases; unmatched junction nucleotides: 12. Looked up from germline, CDR1 is SGHTA and CDR2 is FQGNSA. In nucleotides, the CDR3 is TGTGCCAGCAGCATAGGAAAGGGGGCGCCGGCAACTAATGAAAAACTGTTTTTT. This translates into CASSIGKGAPATNEKLFF.

This clonotype was found many times. This chain uses TRBV29-1 with TRBJ2-7; D might be TRBD2 (5 bases). CDR3 length: 13 amino acids. Germline V gives CDR1 SQVTM, CDR2 ANQGSEA. V lost 4 bases to trimming and J lost 0 bases, with 10 bases between them. DNA for the CDR3: TGCAGCGTTGTTAGAGGGAACTCCTACGAGCAGTACTTC. This sequence encodes CSVVRGNSYEQYF.